The 17 T cell receptor beta chains below come from one sample, sequenced in a study of blood T cells in healthy people across ages. Primers used in a second PCR of roughly 7 to 12 cycles were a sample-barcoded 5' primer and a J-beta primer mix. MiXCR, applied by TCRdb to the 5' RACE reads, yields one record per CDR3 protein. The profile shows 800,000 to 950,000 distinct CDR3 sequences, about 36% of them singletons. Sequences were obtained from blood. The receptors come from a young man in good health.

Concerning this clonotype itself: The germline gene is not matched at one end of the junction; a read error may be the cause. The chain combines TRBV11-2 with TRBJ2-2, with D possibly being TRBD1 or TRBD2 (5 bases each). CDR1 and CDR2 (germline): SGHAT, FQNNGV. The CDR3 is 18 residues long. The chain's CDR3 is CANSLDPMGPGISGELFF. DNA of the CDR3: TGTGCCAACAGCTTAGATCCCATGGGACCTGGAATTAGTGGGGAGCTGTTTTTT.

This rearrangement joins TRBV6-6 to TRBJ2-3; 7 nucleotides match TRBD2. The ends lost 7 bases at V and 1 base at J; junction bases unmatched: 8. This CDR3 is built from 15 residues. Germline V gene lookup returns CDR1 MNHNY and CDR2 SVGAGI (reference sequence). CDR3 coding DNA: TGTGCCAGCACCTCCCGCGGGGGAGGCACAGATACGCAGTATTTT. As protein: CASTSRGGGTDTQYF.

The rearrangement uses TRBV4-2 and TRBJ2-3; possible D gene TRBD2, 5 bases. Germline values: CDR1 LGHNA, CDR2 YNFKEQ. This CDR3 comprises 14 residues. V lost 0 bases and J 9 bases, leaving 13 bases between the germline ends. CDR3 loop: CASSQDQEGGTQYF. For the CDR3, the DNA is TGTGCCAGCAGCCAAGATCAAGAAGGAGGAACGCAGTATTTT.

This clonotype came up a few times. The rearrangement joins TRBV5-1 to TRBJ1-4; no reliable D call. This CDR3 comprises 14 residues. CDR1 SGHRS and CDR2 YFSETQ come from the germline V gene. The V end was cut by 0 bases, the J end by 5 bases, with 8 bases between. The CDR3 region has the DNA TGCGCCAGCAGCTTGGGACCGGGCAATGAAAAACTGTTTTTT. Its protein is CASSLGPGNEKLFF.

This clonotype was observed a handful of times. A much larger clone differs from this one at a single base, so this may be a read error. V and J are TRBV6-6 and TRBJ2-3; no definite D call. V lost 7 bases to trimming and J lost 10 bases, with 18 bases between them. Looked up from germline, CDR1 is MNHNY and CDR2 is SVGAGI (reference sequence). This CDR3 is 13 amino acids long. Here the CDR3 reads CASTPYDGNAQYF. CDR3 sequence (DNA): TGTGCCAGCACTCCCTATGATGGAAATGCGCAGTATTTT.

About this clonotype: This could be a read error, since a much larger clone is one nucleotide away. The chain carries TRBV3-1 and TRBJ2-5, with TRBD1 matching over 11 bases. Trimming took 7 bases from V and 11 from J; bases not matched to a gene: 12. Germline V CDR1 and CDR2: LGHDT, YNNKEL (reference sequence). There are 14 residues in the CDR3. CDR3 amino acids: CASTRDRGNHEQYF. The CDR3 nucleotides are TGTGCCAGCACCCGGGACAGGGGGAATCATGAGCAGTACTTC.

The chain links TRBV27 to TRBJ1-2; possibly TRBD1 for D (5 bases). This CDR3 comprises 12 residues. Between the trimmed V and J ends, which lost 6 bases and 6 bases, there was a span of 11 bases. CDR1 and CDR2 (germline): MNHEY, SMNVEV (reference sequence). CDR3 loop: CASRGVGNGYTF. In DNA form, the CDR3 reads TGTGCCAGCAGGGGGGTGGGTAATGGCTACACCTTC.

This chain connects TRBV5-1 to TRBJ2-5, with 14 positions matching TRBD2. This CDR3 comprises 16 residues. CDR1 is SGHRS and CDR2 is YFSETQ in the germline V gene. With V trimmed by 7 bases and J by 11 bases, 16 bases remained unmatched. CDR3 bases: TGCGCCAGCCGCAGGACTAGCGGGGGGACATCCAATGAGCAGTACTTC. Protein sequence: CASRRTSGGTSNEQYF.

The chain joins TRBV12-3 or TRBV12-4 to TRBJ2-3; D might be TRBD1 (7 bases). This CDR3 region has 14 residues. V was cut by 8 bases and J by 2 bases, with 14 bases left in between. The DNA for the CDR3 is TGTGCCAGCGGGCGGGACAGCTACACAGATACGCAGTATTTT. Its translation is CASGRDSYTDTQYF.

For this clonotype: A much larger clone lies a single base off, so this may be a read error. The chain recombines TRBV5-1 with TRBJ2-3; no clear D gene. Germline CDR1 SGHRS, CDR2 YFSETQ. This CDR3 is 14 amino acids long. CDR3 loop: CASSFGTKRDMQYF. In DNA form, the CDR3 reads TGCGCCAGCAGCTTTGGAACCAAACGAGATATGCAGTATTTT.

The chain joins TRBV12-3 or TRBV12-4 to TRBJ2-1, with 8 bases aligning to TRBD2. The CDR3 sequence is 15 residues long. V shed 7 bases, J shed 4 bases, and the junction held 9 bases outside the gene matches. As DNA, the CDR3 is TGTGCCAGCACCCTCCACCAGCGGGGGTACAATGAGCAGTTCTTC. Amino acids: CASTLHQRGYNEQFF.

This clonotype was found many times. The V and J genes are TRBV6-6 and TRBJ2-3; 10 bases are a match to TRBD2. The trim removed 6 bases at V and 6 bases at J, leaving 9 bases unmatched. The CDR3 spans 15 residues. Germline V gene lookup returns CDR1 MNHNY and CDR2 SVGAGI (reference sequence). This CDR3 reads CASSSSGGRIDTQYF. In nucleotides, the CDR3 is TGTGCCAGCAGCTCTAGCGGGGGTCGCATTGATACGCAGTATTTT.

With regard to this clonotype: One junction end does not reproduce the germline sequence, and a read error may be involved. V usage is TRBV29-1 and J usage is TRBJ1-1; D remains unclear. The CDR3 runs to 13 residues. CDR1 and CDR2 from the germline V gene are SQVTM and ANQGSEA. The DNA of the CDR3 is TGCGGCGTTGCTATGAGGTTGAACACTGAAGCTTTCTTT. Amino acids: CGVAMRLNTEAFF.

This clonotype has more than one count but fewer than ten. The chain recombines TRBV4-1 with TRBJ1-4; TRBD1 agrees at 7 bases. Germline trimming cut 5 bases from V and 2 bases from J; bases unmatched to any gene: 8. The CDR3 runs 16 residues. Germline V gives CDR1 MGHRA, CDR2 YSYEKL. CDR3 loop: CASSSSDRETNEKLFF. The CDR3 bases are TGCGCCAGCAGCTCCTCTGACAGGGAGACTAATGAAAAACTGTTTTTT.

This clonotype has just a few counts. The gene calls are TRBV20-1 and TRBJ2-3; D might be TRBD1 (6 bases). The CDR3 runs to 16 residues. Germline V CDR1 and CDR2: DFQATT, SNEGSKA (reference sequence). The V end was cut by 3 bases, the J end by 3 bases, with 19 bases between. The CDR3 reads CSARGDTGERTDTQYF. The CDR3 DNA reads TGCAGTGCTAGGGGGGACACGGGTGAACGGACAGATACGCAGTATTTT.

The rearrangement joins TRBV7-2 to TRBJ1-1, with 10 bases aligning to TRBD1. The CDR3 sequence is 17 residues long. Germline V gene data show CDR1 as SGHTA and CDR2 as FQGNSA. V gave up 2 bases and J gave up 2 bases; unmatched junction bases: 8. The CDR3 loop reads CASSLTFGTGENTEAFF. CDR3 in DNA: TGTGCCAGCAGCTTAACATTCGGGACAGGGGAAAACACTGAAGCTTTCTTT.

This clonotype was seen more than once but under ten times. The rearrangement links TRBV9 to TRBJ2-1; 9 positions match TRBD2. CDR3 length equals 15 residues. The trim removed 4 bases at V and 5 bases at J, leaving 7 bases unmatched. CDR1 and CDR2 (germline): SGDLS, YYNGEE. CDR3 amino acids: CASSPRGGSDNEQFF. The CDR3 DNA reads TGTGCCAGCAGCCCGCGGGGGGGGAGCGACAATGAGCAGTTCTTC.